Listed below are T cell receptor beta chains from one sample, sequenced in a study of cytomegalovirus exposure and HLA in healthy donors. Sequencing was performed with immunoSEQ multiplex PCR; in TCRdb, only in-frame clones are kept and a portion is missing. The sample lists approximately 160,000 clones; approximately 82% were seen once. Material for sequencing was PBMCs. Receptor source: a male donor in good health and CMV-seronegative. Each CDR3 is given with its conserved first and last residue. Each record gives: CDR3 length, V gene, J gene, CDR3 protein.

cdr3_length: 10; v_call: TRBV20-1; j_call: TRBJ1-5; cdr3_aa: CSAGSQPQHF
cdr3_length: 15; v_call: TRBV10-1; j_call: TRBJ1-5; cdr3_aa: CASSWVQGAVEPQHF
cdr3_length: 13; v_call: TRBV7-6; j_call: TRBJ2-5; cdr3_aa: CASSPNPQETQYF
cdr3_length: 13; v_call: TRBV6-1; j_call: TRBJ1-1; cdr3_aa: CASTPTGGAEAFF
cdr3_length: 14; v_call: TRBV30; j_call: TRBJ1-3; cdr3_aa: CAWSGTGAGNTIYF
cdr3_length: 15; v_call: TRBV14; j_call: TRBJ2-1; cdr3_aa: CASSLERGSYNEQFF
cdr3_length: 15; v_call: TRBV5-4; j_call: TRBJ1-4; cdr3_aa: CASSGQGGEGEKLFF
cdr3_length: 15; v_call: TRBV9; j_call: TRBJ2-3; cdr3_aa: CASSVAGFSTDTQYF
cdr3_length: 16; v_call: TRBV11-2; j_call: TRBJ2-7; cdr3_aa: CASSLKDIFLLGEQYF
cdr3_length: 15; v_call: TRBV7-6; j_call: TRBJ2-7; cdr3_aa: CASSSPTDLLRGQYF
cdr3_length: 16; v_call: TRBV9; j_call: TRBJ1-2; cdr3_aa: CASSVGLGADDYGYTF
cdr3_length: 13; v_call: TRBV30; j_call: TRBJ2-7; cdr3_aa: CAWTGQFTYEQYF
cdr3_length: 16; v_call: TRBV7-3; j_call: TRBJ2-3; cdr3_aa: CASSLLGGGASDTQYF
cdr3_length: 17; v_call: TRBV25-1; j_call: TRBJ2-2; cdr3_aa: CASRGWTSGGGTGELFF
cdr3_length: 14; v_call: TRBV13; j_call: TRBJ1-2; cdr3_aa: CASSPQRGNYGYTF
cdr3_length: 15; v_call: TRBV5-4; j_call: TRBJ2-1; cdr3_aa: CASSYAGAGYNEQFF
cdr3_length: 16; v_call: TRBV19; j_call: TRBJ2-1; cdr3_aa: CASISTRRDSYNEQFF
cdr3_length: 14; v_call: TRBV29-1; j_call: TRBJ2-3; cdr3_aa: CSAGLAGGPDTQYF
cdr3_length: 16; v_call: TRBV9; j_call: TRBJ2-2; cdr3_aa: CASSATTGGNTGELFF
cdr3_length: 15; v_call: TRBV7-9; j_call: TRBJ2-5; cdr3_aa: CASSFLAGAQETQYF
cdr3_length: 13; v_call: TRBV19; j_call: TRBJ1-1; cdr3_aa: CASSNTGVTEAFF
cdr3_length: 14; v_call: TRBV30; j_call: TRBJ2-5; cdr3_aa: CAWKVGWVQETQYF
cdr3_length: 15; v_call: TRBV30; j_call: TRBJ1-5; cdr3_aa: CAWTAGGASNQPQHF